The 20 T cell receptor beta chains in this list originate from one sample, sequenced in a study of kidney transplant recipient with SARS-CoV-2 infection. Via MiXCR, TCRdb re-called the reads, giving one row per CDR3 protein. The sample includes approximately 250,000 distinct CDR3 sequences, roughly 26% of them seen just once. Material: a blood sample, obtained at baseline and around day 110 from a kidney transplant recipient. The source is a male patient in his 30s who had COVID-19 and was a kidney transplant recipient. Some T cells may have originated in the graft donor.

Regarding this clonotype: A far larger clone is only one base removed, so a read error is likely. The CDR3 carries no conserved terminal phenylalanine or tryptophan, so it likely arises from a read error. The V call is TRBV6-1, the J call TRBJ1-5, with 9 bases that match TRBD1. The CDR3 consists of 16 residues. Germline CDR1 and CDR2: MNHNS and SASEGT. The V and J ends lost 5 bases and 0 bases, in that order; junction bases with no gene match: 5. This chain's CDR3 is CASSPRTGDSNQPQHL. The CDR3 DNA follows: TGTGCCAGCAGTCCCCGGACAGGGGATAGCAATCAGCCCCAGCATCTT.

Of note for this clonotype: The germline gene is not matched at one end of the junction; a read error may be the cause. The V and J genes are TRBV25-1 and TRBJ2-2; no clear D gene. Germline V gene sequence: CDR1 MGHDK, CDR2 SYGVNS. This CDR3 is built from 15 residues. CDR3 DNA sequence: TGTGCCGGCAGTGGCCCCTTCAAACCCACCGGGGAGCTGTTTTTT. Translating gives CAGSGPFKPTGELFF.

There are many counts of this clonotype. The V gene is TRBV7-2, the J gene TRBJ2-2; the D call may be TRBD1 or TRBD2 (6 bases each). V was pared by 1 base and J by 5 bases, with 14 bases between. The CDR3 is made up of 16 amino acids. Germline loops: CDR1 SGHTA, CDR2 FQGNSA. The CDR3 here is CASSLVGGMNTGELFF. The CDR3 nucleotides are TGTGCCAGCAGCTTAGTAGGGGGGATGAATACCGGGGAGCTGTTTTTT.

As for this clonotype: Being one base from a much bigger clone, this may be a read error. The chain combines TRBV28 with TRBJ2-4; tentatively, D is TRBD1 (6 bases). The J call may not be correct, given that the DNA end is closer to TRBJ2-7. The CDR3 has 14 amino acids. Germline-derived CDR1 and CDR2 are MDHEN and SYDVKM. The CDR3 nucleotides read TGTGCCAGCAGTCTCCAGGGGAAAGCCTACGAGCAGTACTTC. Its translation is CASSLQGKAYEQYF.

This rearrangement joins TRBV12-3 or TRBV12-4 to TRBJ1-2, with D perhaps matching TRBD1 (5 bases). V lost 5 bases and J lost 4, with 23 bases in between. This CDR3 is built from 17 residues. For the CDR3, the DNA is TGTGCCAGCAGTACGTTTGACAGCTTCCGAAAGACCTATGGCTACACCTTC. This encodes CASSTFDSFRKTYGYTF.

This sequence joins TRBV7-3 and TRBJ2-3; TRBD2 aligns across 7 bases. The CDR3 has 19 residues. V lost 1 base and J lost 2; bases outside the gene matches: 15. Germline V lookup: CDR1 SGHTA, CDR2 FQGTGA. The CDR3 bases are TGTGCCAGCAGCTTAAATGGGCCGGGGCGGCGGGGGAACACAGATACGCAGTATTTT. Residues: CASSLNGPGRRGNTDTQYF.

As to this clonotype: It may be a read error: a sequence one base away is much more abundant. This chain joins TRBV5-8 and TRBJ2-1; 9 bases map to TRBD1. From germline, CDR1 is SGHTS and CDR2 YDEGEE. V lost 0 bases, J lost 6 bases, and 13 bases stayed unmatched. The CDR3 covers 18 residues. The CDR3 here is CASSLAKQRTGALNEQFF. The CDR3 nucleotides are TGTGCCAGCAGCTTGGCCAAGCAGCGGACAGGGGCCCTCAATGAGCAGTTCTTC.

This clonotype was observed many times. In DNA, the CDR3 is TGTGCCACCAGTGAATCAAGGAGCGGGGAGCAGTTCTTC. Its translation is CATSESRSGEQFF. The chain is built from TRBV24-1 and TRBJ2-1, with a tentative D call TRBD2 (6 bases). Looked up from germline, CDR1 is KGHDR and CDR2 is SFDVKD. There are 13 residues in the CDR3. Trimming took 4 bases from V and 10 from J, leaving 13 bases between them.

As regards this clonotype: Possible read error: a much larger clone is one base away. This chain uses TRBV7-2 with TRBJ1-1; D is unresolved. Germline CDR1 is SGHTA and CDR2 is FQGNSA. The V end lost 0 bases, the J end lost 10 bases, and 12 bases lay between the germline ends. This CDR3 is built from 13 residues. CDR3 protein: CASSLAARRGAFF. In DNA form, the CDR3 reads TGTGCCAGCAGCTTAGCTGCGCGGCGGGGAGCTTTCTTT.

This clonotype was observed many times. The chain recombines TRBV5-1 with TRBJ1-6, with 7 bases fitting TRBD1. Germline V gene data show CDR1 as SGHRS and CDR2 as YFSETQ. V dropped 4 bases and J dropped 10; count of bases not matched to a gene: 14. The CDR3 is 16 residues long. The CDR3 DNA reads TGCGCCAGCAGCGGACATGGTCAGGGGGAAGACTCACCCCTCCACTTT. As protein: CASSGHGQGEDSPLHF.

This clonotype was detected once. This is likely a read error, given that the CDR3 carries no conserved phenylalanine or tryptophan at its end. The chain carries TRBV27 and TRBJ2-7, with 15 bases identical to TRBD2. The CDR3 runs to 16 residues. J was trimmed by 2 bases and V by 5 bases; bases with no gene match: 4. The germline CDR1 and CDR2 sequences are MNHEY and SMNVEV (reference sequence). The CDR3 bases are TGTGCCAGCAGTCCCGGACTAGCGGGGGGGGCCTACGAGCAGTACCCC. Protein product: CASSPGLAGGAYEQYP.

Details on this clonotype: This could be a read error, since a much larger clone is one nucleotide away. The J gene is TRBJ2-6, the V gene TRBV12-3 or TRBV12-4, with D perhaps matching TRBD2 (7 bases). CDR3 length: 15 residues. V shed 6 bases and J shed 4 bases, with 13 bases lying between them. CDR3 sequence: CASRLGGAGANVLTF. The CDR3 DNA sequence: TGTGCCAGCAGGTTGGGGGGGGCAGGGGCCAACGTCCTGACTTTC.

This clonotype was seen more than once but under ten times. A read error may produce the germline difference seen at one junction end. The chain links TRBV7-7 to TRBJ2-5, with TRBD2 matching over 15 bases. The CDR3 consists of 16 residues. Germline values: CDR1 SSHAT, CDR2 FNYEAQ (reference sequence). The chain's CDR3 is CASSFGTSGRWKTQYF. DNA for the CDR3: TGTGCTAGCAGCTTCGGGACTAGCGGGAGGTGGAAGACCCAGTACTTC.

This clonotype showed up many times. The gene calls are TRBV7-7 and TRBJ1-2; D not resolved. Deletions cut 5 bases from V and 4 bases from J, with 23 bases between. The CDR3 spans 17 residues. Germline CDR1 is SSHAT and CDR2 is FNYEAQ (reference sequence). CDR3 protein: CASSSASKCRKTYGYTF. DNA of the CDR3: TGTGCCAGCAGCAGTGCATCTAAGTGCCGAAAGACCTATGGCTACACCTTC.

The table lists this clonotype with many counts. V is TRBV2 and J is TRBJ2-2, with 10 bases aligning to TRBD1. V was clipped by 8 bases and J by 3 bases; unmatched bases: 0. Germline values: CDR1 SNHLY, CDR2 FYNNEI. This CDR3 is built from 13 residues. The CDR3 DNA reads as TGTGCCAGCGACAGGGGGCACACCGGGGAGCTGTTTTTT. It yields the protein CASDRGHTGELFF.

In regard to this clonotype: This clone may be a read error of a much larger clone one base away. The chain employs TRBV2 and TRBJ2-1; D call uncertain. The V gene's germline CDR1 is SNHLY and CDR2 FYNNEI. The CDR3 covers 14 residues. CDR3 in DNA: TGTGCCAGCGCCCTTCAAAGGGTCTCGGATGAGAAGTTCTTC. Translated, it gives CASALQRVSDEKFF.

The rearrangement joins TRBV16 to TRBJ1-2; D is possibly TRBD1 (6 bases). This CDR3 region has 17 residues. V lost 6 bases and J lost 4, with 24 bases in between. Germline V gene data show CDR1 as KGHSY and CDR2 as FQNENV. CDR3 DNA sequence: TGTGCCAGCAGAAGGGACATGGTCGTTAGAAAGACCTATGGCTACACCTTC. Translated, it gives CASRRDMVVRKTYGYTF.

This clonotype was counted ten times or more. The chain has TRBV20-1 and TRBJ1-2, with D possibly matching TRBD1 (6 bases). There are 14 residues in the CDR3. Deletions cut 0 bases from V and 6 bases from J, with 14 bases between. Germline lookup yields CDR1 DFQATT and CDR2 SNEGSKA (reference sequence). The CDR3 nucleotides are TGCAGTGCTAGAGAGACTACAGGGATAGATGGCTACACCTTC. Amino acid sequence: CSARETTGIDGYTF.

As concerns this clonotype: A much larger clone sits a single nucleotide away, making a read error possible. A read error is likely, as this CDR3 ends without the conserved phenylalanine or tryptophan. V is TRBV5-1 and J is TRBJ2-7; 12 bases fit TRBD1. V dropped 3 bases and J dropped 7; count of bases not matched to a gene: 5. Germline V lookup: CDR1 SGHRS, CDR2 YFSETQ. The CDR3 is 14 residues long. DNA for the CDR3: TGCGCCAGCAGCTACGGGACAGGGGGCAATGAGCAGTACCTC. Encoded protein: CASSYGTGGNEQYL.

Turning to this clonotype: This may arise from a read error, as a much more abundant clone is one base away. The V gene is TRBV5-1, the J gene TRBJ2-2; maybe TRBD2 (6 bases). Per germline, CDR1 SGHRS and CDR2 YFSETQ. The CDR3 loop spans 15 amino acids. The CDR3 sequence is CDSSLWRDWAGELFF. The DNA for the CDR3 is TGCGACAGCAGCTTGTGGCGGGACTGGGCCGGGGAGCTGTTTTTT.